This TCR beta chain was profiled in a study of CD4 T cell repertoires in COVID-19 (dated by TCRdb to about 2021). Study-level background: For cross-reactivity analysis, CFSE-low cells were expanded with IL-2 for approximately ten days, then relabeled and restimulated with spike proteins from other coronaviruses. TCR Vbeta repertoire analysis of SARS-CoV-2-reactive T cells was conducted at the subset level in a few recovered individuals. In COVID-19-recovered individuals, the study described naturally processed CD4+ T cell responses to SARS-CoV-2 spike and nucleoprotein and used TCR Vbeta sequencing to evaluate clonal composition. General study outcomes and caveats: Between roughly 6 and 26% of SARS-CoV-2 clonotypes were also detected in SARS-CoV and/or HKU1 spike-stimulated secondary cultures, consistent with cross-reactivity. Several of the most expanded SARS-CoV-2-reactive clonotypes were shared between two or all three memory subsets, suggesting intraclonal diversification.

A remark on this clone: Its antigen is currently not known. Base qualities are missing; no much larger clone stands one base away.

Library preparation used the immunoSEQ multiplex PCR assay. The study's processing was this. To quantify how much the repertoires of different subsets overlapped, the Chao-Jaccard similarity index was used along with counts of shared clonotypes. This immuneACCESS table, as held by TCRdb, lists in-frame sequences with V and J called but not all clones. Of the missing ones, under half trace to an unresolved V gene in checked studies; the others have no known cause. The V and J calls and clone size come from that table; D and trimming were worked out from the DNA. This sample holds 23,000 or so clones; around nine tenths were observed only once. Around 0.63% of the sample goes to the ten largest clones. The CDR3 sequence holds 17 residues, the cysteine and phenylalanine included. Only CDR3 DNA is held: 51 bases, read in frame from base 1. The germline V gene yields SGHTA for CDR1 and FQGNSA for CDR2. Compared with germline, V lacks 4 bases and J lacks 4 bases; bases without a gene match: 14.

Memory T cell samples that were not cultured went straight to sequencing right after ex vivo isolation. CD4+ total memory, central memory, effector memory and circulating T follicular helper cells were isolated from peripheral blood mononuclear cells. This chain joins TRBV7-2 to TRBJ1-1, with 8 junctional bases fitting TRBD1. This TCR derives from a human donor who had COVID-19. This specimen was central memory CD4+ T cells from blood, taken before the COVID-19 pandemic. The intended sense of this specimen's cell subset or site label: CD4+ T central memory cells. The CDR3 amino acid sequence is: CASSSTRTGWVVTEAFF. In nucleotides, the sequence is TGTGCCAGCAGCTCGACACGGACAGGGTGGGTGGTCACTGAAGCTTTCTTT.